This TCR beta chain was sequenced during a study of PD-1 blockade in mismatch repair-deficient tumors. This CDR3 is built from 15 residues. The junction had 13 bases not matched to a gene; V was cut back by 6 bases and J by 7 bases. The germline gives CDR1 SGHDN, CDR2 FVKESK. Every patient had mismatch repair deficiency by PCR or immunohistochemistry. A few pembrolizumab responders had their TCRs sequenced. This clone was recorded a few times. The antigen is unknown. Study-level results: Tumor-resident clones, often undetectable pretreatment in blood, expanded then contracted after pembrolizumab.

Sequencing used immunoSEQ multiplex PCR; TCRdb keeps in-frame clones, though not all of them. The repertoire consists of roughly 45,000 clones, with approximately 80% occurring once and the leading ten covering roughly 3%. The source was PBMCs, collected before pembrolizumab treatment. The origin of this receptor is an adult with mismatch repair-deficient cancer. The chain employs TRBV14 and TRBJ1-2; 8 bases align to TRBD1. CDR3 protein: CASSPFTGQETGYTF. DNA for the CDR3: TGTGCCAGCAGTCCCTTTACGGGACAGGAGACTGGCTACACCTTC.